This T cell receptor beta chain was obtained from a study of blood T cell repertoires in COVID-19. Study background: Sources were T cells, B-cell-depleted T cells, or PBMCs; the material itself was cDNA or gDNA.

The CDR3 runs to 13 residues. Trimming cost V 5 bases and J 4 bases; bases outside gene matches: 2. From germline, CDR1 is SGHTA and CDR2 FQGNSA. Profiling relied on immunoSEQ multiplex PCR, and the TCRdb table lists in-frame clones only, not all of them. Of around 250,000 clones listed, about 91% are singletons. The sequenced sample was PBMCs or T cells enriched from blood (not recorded which). This receptor was taken from a human donor in a cohort exposed to, infected with or recovered from COVID-19 (not recorded which). The donor label of this sample is uncertain. The chain recombines TRBV7-2 with TRBJ2-4; 7 nucleotides line up with TRBD2. The DNA of the CDR3 is TGTGCCAGCAGCCAGGGAGGGAAAAACATTCAGTACTTC. It yields the protein CASSQGGKNIQYF.